This T cell receptor (beta chain) is from a study of beta chain features in type 1 diabetes. Findings of the study overall: TCRB CDR3s were moderately but significantly shorter in Type 1 diabetes patients in all four CD4+ subsets. PCR might show a preference for shorter templates, equally across patients and controls. Junctions at VDJ sites from type 1 diabetes patients had fewer insertions and more deletions.

Stem cell-like memory, regulatory, central memory and naive CD4+ cells were sorted via CD45RO/CCR7/CD25/CD127/CD95/CD27. As for this clone: Its target is not known.

The whole isolated RNA underwent reverse transcription, so sequencing captured expressed TCRB transcripts. Some clones are missing from TCRdb's copy, which holds only in-frame ones; the method was immunoSEQ multiplex PCR. The sample comprises hundreds of thousands of clones, around 15% of which are singletons, and 0.03% to 0.04% rests with the top ten. Trimming took 0 bases from V and 5 from J, leaving 18 bases between them. CDR1 is SGHRS, CDR2 YFSETQ, per germline. This CDR3 is built from 16 residues. Sequencing input: naive CD4+ T cells from blood. The rearrangement links TRBV5-1 to TRBJ2-7; D possibly corresponds to TRBD2 (6 bases). This TCR was sampled from a man younger than 35 with type 1 diabetes. The CDR3 region has the DNA TGCGCCAGCAGCTTGGTAATATCGGACTACAGCCACGAGCAGTACTTC. This translates into CASSLVISDYSHEQYF.